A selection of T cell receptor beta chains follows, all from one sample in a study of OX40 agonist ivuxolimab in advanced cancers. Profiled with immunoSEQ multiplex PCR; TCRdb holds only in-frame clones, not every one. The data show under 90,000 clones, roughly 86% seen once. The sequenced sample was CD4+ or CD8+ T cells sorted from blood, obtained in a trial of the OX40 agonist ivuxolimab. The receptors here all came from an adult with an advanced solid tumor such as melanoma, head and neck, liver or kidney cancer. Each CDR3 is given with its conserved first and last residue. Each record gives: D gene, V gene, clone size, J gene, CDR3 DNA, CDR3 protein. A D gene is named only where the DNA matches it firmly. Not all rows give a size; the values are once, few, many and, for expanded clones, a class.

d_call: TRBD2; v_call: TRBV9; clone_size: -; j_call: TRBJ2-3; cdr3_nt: TGTGCCAGCAGCGACAACACCTTCCTTGGACTAGCGGGAGCGGGCAGCACAGATACGCAGTATTTT; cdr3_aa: CASSDNTFLGLAGAGSTDTQYF
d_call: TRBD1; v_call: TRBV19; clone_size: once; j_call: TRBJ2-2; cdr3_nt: TGTGCCAGTAGTATAGGGGGACAGGTTAGCACCGGGGAGCTGTTTTTT; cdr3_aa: CASSIGGQVSTGELFF
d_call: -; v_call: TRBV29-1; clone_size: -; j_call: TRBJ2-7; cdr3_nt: TGCAGCGTTGTTTCTCCGGGAAGCTCCTACGAGCAGTACTTC; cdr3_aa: CSVVSPGSSYEQYF
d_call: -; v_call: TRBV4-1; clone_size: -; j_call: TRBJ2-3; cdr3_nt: TGCGCCAGCAGCCAAGAAGGGGTGGTAGCAGATACGCAGTATTTT; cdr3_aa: CASSQEGVVADTQYF
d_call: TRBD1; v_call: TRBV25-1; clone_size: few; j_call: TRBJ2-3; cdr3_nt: TGTGCCAGCAGTGATAGGGACAGGGCCCATACGCAGTATTTT; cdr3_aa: CASSDRDRAHTQYF
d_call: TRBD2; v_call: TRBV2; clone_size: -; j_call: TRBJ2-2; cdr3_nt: TGTGCCAGCAGGCCTAGCGGGGTACGAACCGGGGAGCTGTTTTTT; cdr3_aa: CASRPSGVRTGELFF
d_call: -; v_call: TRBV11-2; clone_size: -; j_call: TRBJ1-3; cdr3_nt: TGTGCCAGCAGCTTGTACAGGGAGAACACCATATATTTT; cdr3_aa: CASSLYRENTIYF
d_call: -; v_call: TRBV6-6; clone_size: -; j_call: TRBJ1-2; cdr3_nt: TGTGCCAGCAGTTACTCTTATGGGGACTACACCTTC; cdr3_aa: CASSYSYGDYTF
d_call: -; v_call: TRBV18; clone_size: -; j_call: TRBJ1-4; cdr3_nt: TGTGCCAGCTCACCGGCGGGGGGCTCGAATGAAAAACTGTTTTTT; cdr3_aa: CASSPAGGSNEKLFF
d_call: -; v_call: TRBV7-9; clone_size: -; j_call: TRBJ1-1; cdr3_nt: TGTGCCAGCAGGGATAAGGACAGATTGAACACTGAAGCTTTCTTT; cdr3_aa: CASRDKDRLNTEAFF
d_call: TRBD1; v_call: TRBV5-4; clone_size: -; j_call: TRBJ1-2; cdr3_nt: TGTGCCAGCAGCCCTGAGGGACAGGGGAGGAATACCTATGGCTACACCTTC; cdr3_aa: CASSPEGQGRNTYGYTF
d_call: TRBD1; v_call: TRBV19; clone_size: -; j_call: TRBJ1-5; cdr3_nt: TGTGCCAGTAGTGCCCCAGAGACAGGGAATCAGCCCCAGCATTTT; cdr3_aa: CASSAPETGNQPQHF
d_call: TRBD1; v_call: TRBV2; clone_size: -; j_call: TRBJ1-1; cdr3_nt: TGTGCCAGCAGTGCAACAGGGGTGAACACTGAAGCTTTCTTT; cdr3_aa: CASSATGVNTEAFF
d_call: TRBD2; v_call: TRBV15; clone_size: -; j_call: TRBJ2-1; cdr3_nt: TGTGCCACCCTCGGGGGGAATGAGCAGTTCTTC; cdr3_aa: CATLGGNEQFF
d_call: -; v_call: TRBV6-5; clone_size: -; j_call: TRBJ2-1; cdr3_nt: TGTGCCAGCAATCGGCTCAATGAGCAGTTCTTC; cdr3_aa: CASNRLNEQFF
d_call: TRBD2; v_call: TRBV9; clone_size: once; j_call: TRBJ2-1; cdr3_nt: TGTGCCAGCAGCGTAGGTAGCGGGGGGGACAATGAGCAGTTCTTC; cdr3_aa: CASSVGSGGDNEQFF
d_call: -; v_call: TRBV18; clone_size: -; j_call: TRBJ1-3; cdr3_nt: TGTGCCAGCTCACCACCGGTCCTCTCTGGAAACACCATATATTTT; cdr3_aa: CASSPPVLSGNTIYF
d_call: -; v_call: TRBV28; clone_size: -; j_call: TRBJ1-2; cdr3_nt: TGTGCCAGCAGTTTGGGGTTGAACTATGGCTACACCTTC; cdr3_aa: CASSLGLNYGYTF
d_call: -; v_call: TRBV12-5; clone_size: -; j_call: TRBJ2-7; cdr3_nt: TGTGCTAGTGGTTTGGGACAGGCCCCCTCCTACGAGCAGTACTTC; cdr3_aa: CASGLGQAPSYEQYF
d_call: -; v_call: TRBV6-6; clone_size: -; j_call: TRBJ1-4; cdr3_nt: TGTGCCAGCAGTTACGGGAGGGGGAATGAAAAACTGTTTTTT; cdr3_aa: CASSYGRGNEKLFF
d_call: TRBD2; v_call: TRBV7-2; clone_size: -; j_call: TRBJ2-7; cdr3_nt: TGTGCCAGCAGCTCGTTTCTAGCGGGAGACTACGAGCAGTACTTC; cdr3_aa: CASSSFLAGDYEQYF
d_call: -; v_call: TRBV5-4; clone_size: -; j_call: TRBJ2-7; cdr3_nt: TGTGCCAGCAGCACACCGACAGACGAGCAGTACTTC; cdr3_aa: CASSTPTDEQYF